This T cell receptor beta chain was profiled in a study of blood T cell repertoires in COVID-19. The CDR3 has 15 amino acids. V gave up 3 bases and J gave up 1 base, with 13 bases separating them. Germline-derived CDR1 and CDR2 are MGHRA and YSYEKL. Repertoires were generated with immunoSEQ multiplex PCR, while TCRdb's copy carries only in-frame clones and drops some. This repertoire shows 240,000 or so clones, roughly 80% found once; its top ten account for roughly 3.4%. The source of this sequence is a woman aged 18-35 years with acute or convalescent COVID-19. Sequenced: peripheral blood. The chain employs TRBV4-1 and TRBJ2-7; D is perhaps TRBD2 (7 bases). The CDR3 is CASSQGGGGSYEQYF. DNA for the CDR3: TGCGCCAGCAGCCAGGGAGGGGGGGGTTCCTACGAGCAGTACTTC.